There are a few counts of the clone carrying this T cell receptor beta chain. The target antigen is unknown. The source of the sample is a study of blood T cells in healthy people across ages. Study-level information: When template switching was applied, about one barcoded beta molecule was captured per two T cells. Findings of the study overall: Both higher diversity and more naive CD4+ cells marked long-lived donors when set against aged donors.

The authors ran a second PCR of about 6 to 12 cycles using a sample-barcoded 5' primer and a J-beta primer mix. TCRdb re-derived calls from the 5' RACE reads in MiXCR, one entry per CDR3 protein. This sample has fewer than 1 million distinct CDR3 sequences, with approximately 44% found just once. Per the germline V gene, CDR1 is MNHEY and CDR2 is SVGAGI. The V segment lost 0 bases and the J segment 2 bases; nucleotides outside the gene matches: 7. CDR3 size: 16 residues. The origin of this receptor is a man aged 55 to 70 in good health. The specimen was blood. This chain connects TRBV6-5 to TRBJ2-7; 7 positions agree with TRBD1. The CDR3 nucleotides are TGTGCCAGCAGTTACTCCGCCCGACAGGGCACCTACGAGCAGTACTTC. Translation gives CASSYSARQGTYEQYF.